This T cell receptor (beta chain) was observed in a study of early T cells in non-severe SARS-CoV-2 infection. For the study at large: Chains from this unsorted whole-blood bulk RNA could not be paired. Whole-study results and caveats: Anti-spike CD8 responses were favored by VDJdb matching, which missed private and CD4 specificities.

Unique molecular identifiers tagged individual cDNA molecules. A single record per CDR3 protein comes from TCRdb applying MiXCR to the 5' RACE reads. The sample includes around 70,000 distinct CDR3 sequences, over 8% of them seen just once. This clonotype was observed a few times. Antigen specificity is unknown. This CDR3 has 11 residues. Per the germline V gene, CDR1 is GTSNPN and CDR2 is SVGIG (reference sequence). V lost 0 bases to trimming and J lost 10 bases, with 9 bases between them. This chain links TRBV30 with TRBJ1-1; D is possibly TRBD1 (6 bases). The source of this sequence is an adult who was a healthcare worker with PCR-confirmed SARS-CoV-2 infection or an uninfected control (not recorded which). Material: whole blood. DNA of the CDR3: TGTGCCTGGAGTGTGGGGGGCACAGCTTTCTTT. Its translation is CAWSVGGTAFF.